Below, 31 T cell receptor beta chains from the same sample are listed, as sequenced in a study of blood T cell repertoires in COVID-19. The method was immunoSEQ multiplex PCR; TCRdb's version includes in-frame clones alone and lacks a portion of them. The repertoire holds about 110,000 clones, approximately 88% seen once, with approximately 2.5% in the top ten. Sample: peripheral blood. The receptors originated from a human donor in a cohort sampled during active COVID-19.

The chain links TRBV29-1 to TRBJ2-3, with TRBD2 identical over 9 bases. This CDR3 has 15 amino acids. With V trimmed by 7 bases and J by 2 bases, 10 bases remained unmatched. The germline V gene encodes CDR1 SQVTM and CDR2 ANQGSEA. CDR3 in DNA: TGCAGCGCCTGGGCTAGCGGGGACCACACAGATACGCAGTATTTT. Translating gives CSAWASGDHTDTQYF.

The chain employs TRBV7-8 and TRBJ1-2, with a possible D match to TRBD1 (6 bases). CDR1 is SGHVS, CDR2 FQNEAQ, per germline. The CDR3 totals 17 residues. V was pared by 1 base and J by 0 bases, with 15 bases between. The CDR3 protein is CASSLGQEREANYGYTF. CDR3 sequence (DNA): TGTGCCAGCAGCTTAGGACAGGAGCGAGAAGCTAACTATGGCTACACCTTC.

This clone was counted a single time. CDR3 in amino acids: CASRRTGRSGYTF. DNA for the CDR3: TGTGCCAGTAGGAGGACAGGGCGGAGTGGCTACACCTTC. The V gene is TRBV19, the J gene TRBJ1-2; 8 bases are a match to TRBD1. The V gene's germline CDR1 is LNHDA and CDR2 SQIVND (reference sequence). This CDR3 has 13 amino acids. The ends lost 6 bases at V and 7 bases at J; junction bases unmatched: 7.

This rearrangement joins TRBV19 to TRBJ2-7; D possibly corresponds to TRBD1 (5 bases). The CDR3 runs 14 residues. V shed 0 bases and J shed 6 bases, with 12 bases lying between them. CDR1 LNHDA and CDR2 SQIVND come from the germline V gene (reference sequence). The CDR3 protein is CASSIDRAHGEQYF. CDR3 sequence (DNA): TGTGCCAGTAGTATAGACAGGGCCCACGGCGAGCAGTACTTC.

This clone was seen a single time. The chain has TRBV5-1 and TRBJ1-2; 8 nucleotides align to TRBD1. V lost 4 bases, J lost 0 bases, and 2 bases stayed unmatched. CDR3 length: 14 amino acids. Germline values: CDR1 SGHRS, CDR2 YFSETQ. CDR3 sequence: CASSGQGTNYGYTF. The CDR3 nucleotides read TGCGCCAGCAGCGGACAGGGTACTAACTATGGCTACACCTTC.

The chain carries TRBV9 and TRBJ1-3; a weak D match, TRBD1 (5 bases). Trimming stripped 3 bases from V and 4 bases from J, with 14 bases between. CDR3 length equals 15 residues. Germline CDR1 SGDLS, CDR2 YYNGEE. The DNA for the CDR3 is TGTGCCAGCAGCGCCTCTGGGGCACCCGGAAACACCATATATTTT. The encoded protein is CASSASGAPGNTIYF.

The rearrangement links TRBV19 to TRBJ1-2; D unclear. V lost 3 bases to trimming and J lost 6 bases, with 14 bases between them. Germline V gene sequence: CDR1 LNHDA, CDR2 SQIVND (reference sequence). The CDR3 has 14 amino acids. The CDR3 reads CASSIGNRRDGYTF. The DNA of the CDR3 is TGTGCCAGTAGTATTGGAAACCGACGGGATGGCTACACCTTC.

The chain couples TRBV11-2 to TRBJ2-1, with 8 bases matching TRBD2. This CDR3 spans 16 amino acids. CDR1 and CDR2 from the germline V gene are SGHAT and FQNNGV. The V gene end was trimmed by 0 bases and the J gene end by 6 bases; junction bases not matched to a gene: 7. The CDR3 coding sequence is TGTGCCAGCAGCTTAGATCGGGGGGGGAGCGGCAATGAGCAGTTCTTC. This sequence encodes CASSLDRGGSGNEQFF.

The chain joins TRBV6-5 to TRBJ1-1; 9 bases map to TRBD1. Per germline, CDR1 MNHEY and CDR2 SVGAGI. With V trimmed by 8 bases and J by 1 base, 8 bases remained unmatched. This CDR3 has 15 residues. As DNA, the CDR3 is TGTGCCAGCCGTCCGGGACAGGGATGGAACACTGAAGCTTTCTTT. Protein: CASRPGQGWNTEAFF.

This clone was seen only once. The chain joins TRBV3-1 (or the pseudogene TRBV3-2) to TRBJ1-1; perhaps TRBD1 as D (5 bases). Trimming took 0 bases from V and 11 from J, leaving 22 bases between them. There are 16 residues in the CDR3. Germline V gene lookup returns CDR1 LGHDT and CDR2 YNNKEL (reference sequence). CDR3 DNA: TGTGCCAGCAGCCAAGATAGGAGGGGACCCAGGGCTGCCGCTTTCTTT. Amino acids: CASSQDRRGPRAAAFF.

This chain links TRBV28 with TRBJ1-2; TRBD1 is a possible D gene (5 bases). Germline CDR1 MDHEN, CDR2 SYDVKM. This CDR3 spans 13 amino acids. Trimming left V 2 bases short and J 2 bases short, with 6 bases between. The CDR3: CASSLRGNYGYTF. The DNA for the CDR3 is TGTGCCAGCAGTTTACGGGGGAACTATGGCTACACCTTC.

This chain links TRBV5-1 with TRBJ2-7, with 9 bases matching TRBD1. This CDR3 has 16 amino acids. Germline CDR1 SGHRS, CDR2 YFSETQ. J lost 5 bases, V lost 4 bases, and 13 bases had no gene match. The CDR3 reads CASSATTGTGSHEQYF. As DNA, the CDR3 is TGCGCCAGCAGCGCCACAACCGGGACAGGGAGCCACGAGCAGTACTTC.

The V and J genes are TRBV7-9 and TRBJ2-6; TRBD1 aligns across 10 bases. Trimming removed 5 bases from V and 0 bases from J; junction bases left unmatched: 7. This CDR3 is built from 18 residues. The germline V gene has CDR1 SEHNR and CDR2 FQNEAQ (reference sequence). CDR3 protein: CASSPGTGASSGANVLTF. CDR3 DNA: TGTGCCAGCAGCCCGGGGACAGGGGCGAGCTCTGGGGCCAACGTCCTGACTTTC.

This CDR3 is CASSMGRQGDNEQFF. CDR3 bases: TGTGCCAGTAGTATGGGAAGACAGGGGGACAATGAGCAGTTCTTC. The chain uses TRBV19 and TRBJ2-1; 9 nucleotides align to TRBD1. Trimming took 3 bases from V and 5 from J; bases not matched to a gene: 5. The CDR3 runs to 15 residues. CDR1 is LNHDA and CDR2 is SQIVND in the germline V gene (reference sequence).

V and J are TRBV12-1 and TRBJ2-6; the D call TRBD1 from the table was never checked on the DNA. TRBV12-1 is a listed pseudogene. This CDR3 has 18 residues. CDR3 DNA: TGTGCCAGCAGCTACCGTACAGGGGGCGCGACTCAGGCCAACGTCCTGACTTTC. Encoded protein: CASSYRTGGATQANVLTF.

This chain joins TRBV12-5 and TRBJ2-1; 9 bases agree with TRBD2. CDR1 and CDR2 from the germline V gene are LGHNT and FRNRAP. The J segment lost 8 bases and the V segment lost 0 bases, leaving 5 bases of the junction unmatched. The CDR3 is 15 residues long. DNA for the CDR3: TGTGCTAGTGGTTTGGTGACTAGCGGCCCCGATGAGCAGTTCTTC. Its protein product is CASGLVTSGPDEQFF. Together with reference TRBV12-5 and TRBJ2-1, the CDR3 gives the full variable domain: DARVTQTPRHKVTEMGQEVTMRCQPILGHNTVFWYRQTMMQGLELLAYFRNRAPLDDSGMPKDRFSAEMPDATLATLKIQPSEPRDSAVYFCASGLVTSGPDEQFFGPGTRLTVL.

V is TRBV5-1 and J is TRBJ2-2; 11 bases are shared with TRBD1. The V gene's germline CDR1 is SGHRS and CDR2 YFSETQ. The V and J ends lost 6 bases and 7 bases, in that order; junction bases with no gene match: 8. The CDR3 runs to 15 residues. The chain's CDR3 is CASTWTGGVSGELFF. As DNA, the CDR3 is TGCGCCAGCACTTGGACAGGGGGCGTTAGCGGGGAGCTGTTTTTT.

The J gene is TRBJ2-3, the V gene TRBV5-1, with 9 bases lining up with TRBD2. Trimming removed 0 bases from V and 0 bases from J; junction bases left unmatched: 2. There are 16 residues in the CDR3. Germline V gene sequence: CDR1 SGHRS, CDR2 YFSETQ. The CDR3: CASSLVAGVSTDTQYF. The DNA of the CDR3 is TGCGCCAGCAGCTTGGTAGCGGGAGTTAGCACAGATACGCAGTATTTT.

This clone was seen only a few times. The CDR3: CASTEVNLYEQYF. The CDR3, as DNA: TGTGCCAGCACGGAGGTCAACCTCTACGAGCAGTACTTC. The chain uses TRBV6-6 and TRBJ2-7; weak D call: TRBD2 (5 bases). The CDR3 runs to 13 residues. V lost 7 bases, J lost 3 bases, and 13 bases lay in between. The germline CDR1 and CDR2 sequences are MNHNY and SVGAGI (reference sequence).

The chain employs TRBV4-1 and TRBJ2-7; the D gene is possibly TRBD1 (6 bases). Trimming stripped 1 base from V and 1 base from J, with 11 bases between. Per the germline V gene, CDR1 is MGHRA and CDR2 is YSYEKL. This CDR3 spans 15 amino acids. DNA for the CDR3: TGCGCCAGCAGCCAAGCCCGGACAGAGTCCTACGAGCAGTACTTC. As protein: CASSQARTESYEQYF.

As concerns this clone: Germline and junction disagree at one end, which may indicate a read error. The rearrangement uses TRBV13 and TRBJ1-1; D is ambiguous. Germline-derived CDR1 and CDR2 are PRHDT and FYEKMQ (reference sequence). The CDR3 length is 17 residues. The CDR3 region has the DNA TGTGCCAGCAGCTCTGGACTCCGGAACACCAGGAACACTGCAGCTTTCTTT. Amino acid sequence: CASSSGLRNTRNTAAFF.

This chain connects TRBV7-9 to TRBJ2-3; a possible D gene is TRBD2 (5 bases). V was pared by 4 bases and J by 4 bases, with 12 bases between. This CDR3 has 14 amino acids. The germline V gene has CDR1 SEHNR and CDR2 FQNEAQ (reference sequence). The CDR3 spells CASSSSDGADTQYF. The CDR3 DNA reads TGTGCCAGCAGCTCCTCTGACGGGGCAGATACGCAGTATTTT.

The CDR3 is CASSPTVGQGYEQYF. For the CDR3, the DNA is TGTGCCAGCTCACCTACGGTGGGCCAGGGTTACGAGCAGTACTTC. This chain uses TRBV18 with TRBJ2-7, with D possibly being TRBD1 (5 bases). The V gene's germline CDR1 is KGHSH and CDR2 LQKENI. With 3 bases removed from V and 4 bases from J, the gap between germline ends came to 16 bases. The CDR3 consists of 15 residues.

The CDR3 DNA sequence: TGTGCCAGCTCACCACTTCGGACTAGCGGGGGGACCGGGGAGCTGTTTTTT. Translated, it gives CASSPLRTSGGTGELFF. The chain recombines TRBV18 with TRBJ2-2, with TRBD2 matching 14 bases. Germline V lookup: CDR1 KGHSH, CDR2 LQKENI. The ends lost 1 base at V and 5 bases at J; junction bases unmatched: 3. The CDR3 consists of 17 residues.

The chain joins TRBV5-1 to TRBJ2-7; D is perhaps TRBD2 (5 bases). The CDR3 has 13 amino acids. Germline V lookup: CDR1 SGHRS, CDR2 YFSETQ. Trimming removed 2 bases from V and 1 base from J, with 7 bases in between. The CDR3 here is CASSLAVSYEQYF. Here the CDR3 DNA reads TGCGCCAGCAGCTTAGCGGTGTCCTACGAGCAGTACTTC.

CDR3 nucleotide sequence: TGTGCCAGCAGCTTCCTCTACGAGCAGTACTTC. It encodes CASSFLYEQYF. The V gene is TRBV11-2, the J gene TRBJ2-7; D ambiguous. The CDR3 runs 11 residues. CDR1 and CDR2 from the germline V gene are SGHAT and FQNNGV. Trimming stripped 3 bases from V and 3 bases from J, with 3 bases between.

This clone was picked up one time. The V gene is TRBV29-1, the J gene TRBJ1-2; TRBD1 matches 9 bases. Germline CDR1 and CDR2: SQVTM and ANQGSEA. The CDR3 runs 15 residues. V lost 5 bases, J lost 2 bases, and 9 bases stayed unmatched. CDR3 nucleotides: TGCAGCGTTCGCAACAGGGGGCACGAAAACTATGGCTACACCTTC. Protein: CSVRNRGHENYGYTF.

The chain employs TRBV29-1 and TRBJ1-2, with D perhaps TRBD1 (5 bases). The CDR3 is 13 residues long. Trimming removed 3 bases at V and 7 bases at J, with 15 bases between. Germline lookup yields CDR1 SQVTM and CDR2 ANQGSEA. Written as DNA, the CDR3 is TGCAGCGTTGAGATAGGAGGGGCTCTTGGCTACACCTTC. It specifies CSVEIGGALGYTF.

The rearrangement joins TRBV5-1 to TRBJ2-1; 9 bases map to TRBD2. V gave up 2 bases and J gave up 5 bases; unmatched junction bases: 8. The V gene's germline CDR1 is SGHRS and CDR2 YFSETQ. CDR3 length: 16 residues. CDR3 protein: CASSFPGLAEHNEQFF. As DNA, the CDR3 is TGCGCCAGCAGCTTCCCGGGACTAGCAGAACACAATGAGCAGTTCTTC. Full variable domain (outside the CDR3, taken from reference TRBV5-1 and TRBJ2-1): KAGVTQTPRYLIKTRGQQVTLSCSPISGHRSVSWYQQTPGQGLQFLFEYFSETQRNKGNFPGRFSGRQFSNSRSEMNVSTLELGDSALYLCASSFPGLAEHNEQFFGPGTRLTVL.

The V call is TRBV6-5, the J call TRBJ1-2, with 9 bases aligning to TRBD1. V trimming: 6 bases; J trimming: 0 bases; junction bases outside the gene matches: 5. Germline V gene lookup returns CDR1 MNHEY and CDR2 SVGAGI. CDR3 length equals 15 residues. CDR3: CASSPGQGSNYGYTF. DNA of the CDR3: TGTGCCAGCAGCCCGGGACAGGGCTCTAACTATGGCTACACCTTC.

V gene TRBV18 combines with J gene TRBJ2-5; TRBD2 might be the D (5 bases). V lost 1 base and J lost 5, with 8 bases in between. Looked up from germline, CDR1 is KGHSH and CDR2 is LQKENI. The CDR3 is 13 amino acids. The CDR3 here is CASSPRERETQYF. The CDR3 nucleotides read TGTGCCAGCTCACCACGGGAGAGGGAGACCCAGTACTTC. Complete variable domain (other parts from reference TRBV18 and TRBJ2-5): NAGVMQNPRHLVRRRGQEARLRCSPMKGHSHVYWYRQLPEEGLKFMVYLQKENIIDESGMPKERFSAEFPKEGPSILRIQQVVRGDSAAYFCASSPRERETQYFGPGTRLLVL.